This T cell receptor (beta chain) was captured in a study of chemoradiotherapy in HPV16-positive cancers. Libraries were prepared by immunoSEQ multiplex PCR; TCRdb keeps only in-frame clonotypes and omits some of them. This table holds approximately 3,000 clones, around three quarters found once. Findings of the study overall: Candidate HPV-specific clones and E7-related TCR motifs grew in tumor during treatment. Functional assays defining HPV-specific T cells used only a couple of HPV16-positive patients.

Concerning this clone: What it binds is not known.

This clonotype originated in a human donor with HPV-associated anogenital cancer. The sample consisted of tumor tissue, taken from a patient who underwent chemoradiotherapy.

DNA for the CDR3: TGTGCCAGCAGTGAACAGGGCCGCAATCAGCCCCAGCATTTT. It is translated as CASSEQGRNQPQHF. The V call is TRBV6-1, the J call TRBJ1-5; tentative D call: TRBD1 (5 bases). In germline, CDR1 is MNHNS, CDR2 SASEGT. Trimming pared 2 bases from V and 2 bases from J, leaving 7 bases between. This CDR3 has 14 residues.